This is a list of T cell receptor beta chains from one sample in a study of human T cells and chemical hapten exposure. Via MiXCR, TCRdb re-called the RACE reads, giving one row per CDR3 protein. The repertoire holds roughly 260,000 distinct CDR3 sequences, roughly 8.9% seen once, with 2% to 3% in the top ten. The sample was whole blood, taken in connection with sensitization to the hapten diphenylcyclopropenone (DPC). The source is a woman in her thirties or forties with alopecia areata. Some clones in this sample may be carry-over from other donors' samples. Each CDR3 is given with its conserved first and last residue. The order of the fields is J gene, clone size, V gene, D gene, CDR3 protein, CDR3 DNA. The D gene is left open where the match is weak. A row's size may be missing; if present it is once, few, many or a size class.

J gene: TRBJ2-1; clone size: few; V gene: TRBV12-3/TRBV12-4; D gene: TRBD2; CDR3 protein: CASSFDPGQLRASGRAVREQFF; CDR3 DNA: TGTGCCAGCAGTTTTGACCCGGGACAGCTGAGGGCTAGCGGGAGGGCGGTTCGGGAGCAGTTCTTC
J gene: TRBJ2-7; clone size: few; V gene: TRBV12-3/TRBV12-4; D gene: NA; CDR3 protein: CASSYESSYEQYF; CDR3 DNA: TGTGCCAGCAGTTATGAATCAAGCTACGAGCAGTACTTC
J gene: TRBJ2-1; clone size: few; V gene: TRBV7-9; D gene: NA; CDR3 protein: CASTIAGNEQFF; CDR3 DNA: TGTGCCAGCACCATTGCTGGGAATGAGCAGTTCTTC
J gene: TRBJ2-1; clone size: few; V gene: TRBV1; D gene: NA; CDR3 protein: CTSSRGRGLNEQFF; CDR3 DNA: TGCACCAGCAGCCGCGGACGAGGGCTAAATGAGCAGTTCTTC
J gene: TRBJ1-1; clone size: many; V gene: TRBV6-2/TRBV6-3; D gene: TRBD1; CDR3 protein: CASIETGATTEAFF; CDR3 DNA: TGTGCCAGCATAGAAACAGGGGCGACGACTGAAGCTTTCTTT
J gene: TRBJ1-1; clone size: many; V gene: TRBV30; D gene: TRBD1; CDR3 protein: CAWRNAGTGVTEAFF; CDR3 DNA: TGTGCCTGGAGGAATGCGGGGACAGGGGTGACTGAAGCTTTCTTT
J gene: TRBJ2-1; clone size: many; V gene: TRBV20-1; D gene: NA; CDR3 protein: CSARGTVFYQFF; CDR3 DNA: TGCAGTGCTAGAGGGACAGTTTTTTATCAGTTCTTC
J gene: TRBJ1-6; clone size: few; V gene: TRBV20-1; D gene: NA; CDR3 protein: CSAPEGENNSPLHF; CDR3 DNA: TGCAGTGCCCCCGAGGGGGAGAATAATTCACCCCTCCACTTT
J gene: TRBJ2-5; clone size: many; V gene: TRBV3-1; D gene: NA; CDR3 protein: CASSPGQSHQETQYF; CDR3 DNA: TGTGCCAGCAGCCCAGGACAGTCCCACCAAGAGACCCAGTACTTC
J gene: TRBJ2-4; clone size: few; V gene: TRBV7-9; D gene: TRBD1; CDR3 protein: CASATGDRAKNIQYF; CDR3 DNA: TGTGCCAGCGCGACAGGGGACCGGGCCAAAAACATTCAGTACTTC
J gene: TRBJ1-6; clone size: few; V gene: TRBV28; D gene: TRBD1; CDR3 protein: CASSSPEGAISPLHF; CDR3 DNA: TGTGCCAGCAGCAGCCCCGAGGGGGCTATCTCACCCCTCCACTTT
J gene: TRBJ1-2; clone size: many; V gene: TRBV14; D gene: NA; CDR3 protein: CASSQGRRGYGYTF; CDR3 DNA: TGTGCCAGCAGCCAAGGAAGGCGGGGTTATGGCTACACCTTC
J gene: TRBJ1-1; clone size: many; V gene: TRBV7-2; D gene: NA; CDR3 protein: CASSLIGATEAFF; CDR3 DNA: TGTGCCAGCAGCTTAATAGGGGCCACTGAAGCTTTCTTT
J gene: TRBJ2-1; clone size: NA; V gene: TRBV5-1; D gene: TRBD1; CDR3 protein: CASLSGGWDNEQFF; CDR3 DNA: TGCGCCAGCCTTTCAGGGGGCTGGGACAATGAGCAGTTCTTC
J gene: TRBJ2-1; clone size: few; V gene: TRBV4-1; D gene: NA; CDR3 protein: CASSQGVSGEQFF; CDR3 DNA: TGCGCCAGCAGCCAAGGAGTGTCGGGTGAGCAGTTCTTC
J gene: TRBJ2-2; clone size: many; V gene: TRBV9; D gene: TRBD2; CDR3 protein: CASSVAGGLPLGRESGELFF; CDR3 DNA: TGTGCCAGCAGCGTAGCGGGGGGACTACCCTTAGGACGGGAATCCGGGGAGCTGTTTTTT
J gene: TRBJ1-5; clone size: NA; V gene: TRBV4-1; D gene: NA; CDR3 protein: CASSRTTGTNQPQHF; CDR3 DNA: TGCGCCAGCAGCCGCACTACAGGGACGAATCAGCCCCAGCATTTT
J gene: TRBJ2-3; clone size: many; V gene: TRBV28; D gene: NA; CDR3 protein: CASSFLAGTDTQYF; CDR3 DNA: TGTGCCAGCAGTTTCTTGGCGGGTACAGATACGCAGTATTTT
J gene: TRBJ2-4; clone size: many; V gene: TRBV28; D gene: TRBD2; CDR3 protein: CASSFLGTSLAKNIQYF; CDR3 DNA: TGTGCCAGCAGTTTTCTCGGGACTAGTTTAGCCAAAAACATTCAGTACTTC
J gene: TRBJ2-1; clone size: many; V gene: TRBV28; D gene: NA; CDR3 protein: CASIDRSYNEQFF; CDR3 DNA: TGTGCCAGCATAGACAGGTCATACAATGAGCAGTTCTTC
J gene: TRBJ1-2; clone size: NA; V gene: TRBV6-6; D gene: NA; CDR3 protein: CASSYGRAYGYTF; CDR3 DNA: TGTGCCAGCAGTTACGGCAGGGCCTATGGCTACACCTTC
J gene: TRBJ1-6; clone size: few; V gene: TRBV7-3; D gene: TRBD1; CDR3 protein: CASSQGPGQGSPLHF; CDR3 DNA: TGTGCCAGCAGCCAAGGACCGGGACAGGGTTCACCCCTCCACTTT
J gene: TRBJ2-5; clone size: few; V gene: TRBV27; D gene: NA; CDR3 protein: CASSLSQGETQYF; CDR3 DNA: TGTGCCAGCAGTTTGTCACAGGGCGAGACCCAGTACTTC
J gene: TRBJ2-1; clone size: NA; V gene: TRBV20-1; D gene: NA; CDR3 protein: CSASGALQYNEQFF; CDR3 DNA: TGCAGTGCTAGTGGCGCCCTGCAATACAATGAGCAGTTCTTC
J gene: TRBJ2-7; clone size: few; V gene: TRBV29-1; D gene: TRBD1; CDR3 protein: CSVVGTGRFYEQYF; CDR3 DNA: TGCAGCGTTGTGGGGACAGGCAGATTCTACGAGCAGTACTTC
J gene: TRBJ2-1; clone size: many; V gene: TRBV6-2/TRBV6-3; D gene: TRBD2; CDR3 protein: CASKNLAGRAYEQFF; CDR3 DNA: TGTGCCAGCAAAAATCTAGCGGGTCGGGCTTATGAGCAGTTCTTC
J gene: TRBJ2-7; clone size: NA; V gene: TRBV3-1; D gene: NA; CDR3 protein: CASSQGEIYEQYF; CDR3 DNA: TGTGCCAGCAGCCAAGGGGAAATCTACGAGCAGTACTTC
J gene: TRBJ2-5; clone size: NA; V gene: TRBV6-5; D gene: TRBD2; CDR3 protein: CASRPGGRVQGTQYF; CDR3 DNA: TGTGCCAGCAGACCTGGCGGGAGGGTCCAAGGGACCCAGTACTTC
J gene: TRBJ2-1; clone size: few; V gene: TRBV29-1; D gene: NA; CDR3 protein: CSVEMGVQAAFYNEQFF; CDR3 DNA: TGCAGCGTTGAAATGGGGGTGCAAGCGGCTTTTTACAATGAGCAGTTCTTC
J gene: TRBJ2-5; clone size: NA; V gene: TRBV7-2; D gene: NA; CDR3 protein: CASSLGGLSSETQYF; CDR3 DNA: TGTGCCAGCAGCTTAGGGGGTTTAAGTTCAGAGACCCAGTACTTC
J gene: TRBJ1-2; clone size: few; V gene: TRBV7-2; D gene: TRBD1; CDR3 protein: CASSLLGRGDSGYTF; CDR3 DNA: TGTGCCAGCAGCTTACTGGGCAGGGGGGATTCTGGCTACACCTTC
J gene: TRBJ2-7; clone size: many; V gene: TRBV6-1; D gene: NA; CDR3 protein: CASSEALGGSYEQYF; CDR3 DNA: TGTGCCAGCAGTGAAGCGCTTGGGGGCTCCTACGAGCAGTACTTC
J gene: TRBJ2-3; clone size: many; V gene: TRBV7-3; D gene: NA; CDR3 protein: CASSSSNRETQYF; CDR3 DNA: TGTGCCAGCAGCTCCTCAAACAGGGAAACGCAGTATTTT
J gene: TRBJ1-2; clone size: many; V gene: TRBV12-3/TRBV12-4; D gene: TRBD1; CDR3 protein: CASRRQGGGYTF; CDR3 DNA: TGTGCCAGCAGGCGACAGGGGGGCGGCTACACCTTC
J gene: TRBJ2-2; clone size: few; V gene: TRBV7-9; D gene: NA; CDR3 protein: CASSRDGTTKTGELFF; CDR3 DNA: TGTGCCAGCAGCCGGGATGGGACAACGAAAACCGGGGAGCTGTTTTTT
J gene: TRBJ2-1; clone size: NA; V gene: TRBV20-1; D gene: TRBD2; CDR3 protein: CSAGSGRAVHNEQFF; CDR3 DNA: TGCAGTGCTGGAAGCGGGAGGGCCGTTCACAATGAGCAGTTCTTC
J gene: TRBJ2-2; clone size: NA; V gene: TRBV6-1; D gene: TRBD2; CDR3 protein: CASSETSGTPKLFF; CDR3 DNA: TGTGCCAGCAGTGAGACTAGCGGGACTCCGAAGCTGTTTTTT
J gene: TRBJ2-7; clone size: NA; V gene: TRBV30; D gene: TRBD1; CDR3 protein: CAWRPRDSQSYEQYF; CDR3 DNA: TGTGCCTGGAGACCCCGGGACAGTCAGTCCTACGAGCAGTACTTC
J gene: TRBJ1-2; clone size: few; V gene: TRBV20-1; D gene: NA; CDR3 protein: CSATPLTGLYGYTF; CDR3 DNA: TGCAGTGCTACTCCACTTACAGGGCTCTATGGCTACACCTTC
J gene: TRBJ2-3; clone size: NA; V gene: TRBV20-1; D gene: NA; CDR3 protein: CSASDLATFTDTQYF; CDR3 DNA: TGCAGTGCTAGCGATTTAGCAACCTTCACAGATACGCAGTATTTT
J gene: TRBJ1-6; clone size: few; V gene: TRBV18; D gene: NA; CDR3 protein: CASSPRQGRDSPLHF; CDR3 DNA: TGTGCCAGCTCACCCAGGCAGGGCCGAGATTCACCCCTCCACTTT
J gene: TRBJ2-7; clone size: many; V gene: TRBV10-3; D gene: NA; CDR3 protein: CAISDYQGYEQYF; CDR3 DNA: TGTGCCATCAGTGATTATCAGGGTTACGAGCAGTACTTC
J gene: TRBJ2-7; clone size: many; V gene: TRBV6-2/TRBV6-3; D gene: NA; CDR3 protein: CASSYRGSSYEQYF; CDR3 DNA: TGTGCCAGCAGTTACCGTGGAAGCTCCTACGAGCAGTACTTC
J gene: TRBJ1-2; clone size: many; V gene: TRBV27; D gene: NA; CDR3 protein: CASSSAPQGRNGYTF; CDR3 DNA: TGTGCCAGCAGTTCAGCTCCCCAGGGTCGTAATGGCTACACCTTC
J gene: TRBJ1-5; clone size: many; V gene: TRBV6-5; D gene: NA; CDR3 protein: CASSYGGGQPQHF; CDR3 DNA: TGTGCCAGCAGTTACGGCGGAGGGCAGCCCCAGCATTTT
J gene: TRBJ2-7; clone size: many; V gene: TRBV7-9; D gene: NA; CDR3 protein: CASSLGSPSPTYF; CDR3 DNA: TGTGCCAGCAGCTTAGGGTCTCCTAGCCCAACCTACTTC
J gene: TRBJ2-1; clone size: few; V gene: TRBV4-1; D gene: NA; CDR3 protein: CASSQDPGQLSYNEQFF; CDR3 DNA: TGCGCCAGCAGCCAAGATCCCGGACAACTCTCCTACAATGAGCAGTTCTTC
J gene: TRBJ1-2; clone size: NA; V gene: TRBV10-3; D gene: NA; CDR3 protein: CAITRAGLSYTF; CDR3 DNA: TGTGCCATCACAAGGGCCGGACTGAGCTACACCTTC
J gene: TRBJ2-1; clone size: many; V gene: TRBV7-9; D gene: NA; CDR3 protein: CASSFQSSYNEQFF; CDR3 DNA: TGTGCCAGCAGCTTCCAAAGCTCCTACAATGAGCAGTTCTTC
J gene: TRBJ2-7; clone size: few; V gene: TRBV3-1; D gene: NA; CDR3 protein: CASAGQVGEQYF; CDR3 DNA: TGTGCCAGCGCTGGGCAGGTAGGCGAGCAGTACTTC
J gene: TRBJ2-1; clone size: NA; V gene: TRBV24-1; D gene: TRBD2; CDR3 protein: CATSGLAGEYNEQFF; CDR3 DNA: TGTGCCACCAGTGGACTAGCGGGAGAATACAATGAGCAGTTCTTC
J gene: TRBJ2-2; clone size: NA; V gene: TRBV11-2; D gene: TRBD2; CDR3 protein: CASSKTSGSYGELFF; CDR3 DNA: TGTGCCAGCAGCAAGACTAGCGGGTCTTACGGGGAGCTGTTTTTT
J gene: TRBJ2-4; clone size: NA; V gene: TRBV6-5; D gene: TRBD2; CDR3 protein: CASRGSGRSNIQYF; CDR3 DNA: TGTGCCTCTCGAGGGAGCGGGAGGTCGAACATTCAGTACTTC
J gene: TRBJ1-4; clone size: NA; V gene: TRBV4-2; D gene: TRBD1; CDR3 protein: CASSQDLGRGEKLFF; CDR3 DNA: TGTGCCAGCAGCCAAGATTTGGGCAGGGGGGAAAAACTGTTTTTT
J gene: TRBJ1-1; clone size: few; V gene: TRBV29-1; D gene: NA; CDR3 protein: CSVVRELNTEAFF; CDR3 DNA: TGCAGCGTTGTAAGGGAGTTGAACACTGAAGCTTTCTTT
J gene: TRBJ2-7; clone size: many; V gene: TRBV6-5; D gene: NA; CDR3 protein: CASSPSPSYEQYF; CDR3 DNA: TGTGCCAGCAGCCCATCCCCCTCCTACGAGCAGTACTTC